This entry concerns a single T cell receptor beta chain. Repertoires were generated with immunoSEQ multiplex PCR, while TCRdb's copy carries only in-frame clones and drops some. Here the sample spans about 150,000 clones, 65% to 90% being singletons. This CDR3 has 14 residues. Trimming shortened V by 0 bases and J by 7 bases, and 12 bases separated the two germline ends. Germline V lookup: CDR1 MNHEY, CDR2 SVGAGI. The data were obtained in a study of blood T cell repertoires in COVID-19. For the study at large: PBMCs, B-cell-depleted T cells, or T cells were the source of the cDNA or gDNA that made up the material.

Enrolment of Seattle patients took place during active infection, and they were followed longitudinally. This rearrangement joins TRBV6-5 to TRBJ1-1; no clear D gene. The source is a woman aged 55 to 70 with COVID-19, enrolled during active disease. The sequenced material came from peripheral blood. As DNA, the CDR3 is TGTGCCAGCAGTTACTCGAGGCAATCCTTTGAAGCTTTCTTT. It is translated as CASSYSRQSFEAFF.